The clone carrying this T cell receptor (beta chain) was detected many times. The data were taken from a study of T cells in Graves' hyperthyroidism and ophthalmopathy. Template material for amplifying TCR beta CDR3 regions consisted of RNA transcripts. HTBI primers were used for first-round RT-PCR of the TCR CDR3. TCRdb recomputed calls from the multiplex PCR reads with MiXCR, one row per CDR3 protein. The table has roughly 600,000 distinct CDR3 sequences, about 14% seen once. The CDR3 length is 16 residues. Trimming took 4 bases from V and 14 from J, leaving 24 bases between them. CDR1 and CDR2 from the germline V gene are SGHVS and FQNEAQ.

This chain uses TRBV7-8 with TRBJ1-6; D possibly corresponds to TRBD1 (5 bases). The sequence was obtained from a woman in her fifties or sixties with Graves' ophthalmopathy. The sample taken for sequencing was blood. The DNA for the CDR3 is TGTGCCAGCAGCTCCGCCGGGGACCGAGTAGGTGTGACCCTCCACTTT. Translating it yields CASSSAGDRVGVTLHF. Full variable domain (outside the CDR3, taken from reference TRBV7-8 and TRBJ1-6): GAGVSQSPRYKVAKRGQDVALRCDPISGHVSLFWYQQALGQGPEFLTYFQNEAQLDKSGLPSDRFFAERPEGSVSTLKIQRTQQEDSAVYLCASSSAGDRVGVTLHFGNGTRLTVT.